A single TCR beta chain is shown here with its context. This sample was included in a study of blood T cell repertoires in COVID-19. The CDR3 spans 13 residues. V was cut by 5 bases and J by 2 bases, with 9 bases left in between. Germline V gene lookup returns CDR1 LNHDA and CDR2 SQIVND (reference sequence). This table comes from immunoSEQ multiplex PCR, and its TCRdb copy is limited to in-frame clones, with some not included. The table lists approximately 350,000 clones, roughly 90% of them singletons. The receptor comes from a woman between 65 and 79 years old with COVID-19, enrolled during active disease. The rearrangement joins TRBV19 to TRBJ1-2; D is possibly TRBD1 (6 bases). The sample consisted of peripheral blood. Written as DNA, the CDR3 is TGTGCCAGTAGTCCCGGACAGAACTATGGCTACACCTTC. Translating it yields CASSPGQNYGYTF.